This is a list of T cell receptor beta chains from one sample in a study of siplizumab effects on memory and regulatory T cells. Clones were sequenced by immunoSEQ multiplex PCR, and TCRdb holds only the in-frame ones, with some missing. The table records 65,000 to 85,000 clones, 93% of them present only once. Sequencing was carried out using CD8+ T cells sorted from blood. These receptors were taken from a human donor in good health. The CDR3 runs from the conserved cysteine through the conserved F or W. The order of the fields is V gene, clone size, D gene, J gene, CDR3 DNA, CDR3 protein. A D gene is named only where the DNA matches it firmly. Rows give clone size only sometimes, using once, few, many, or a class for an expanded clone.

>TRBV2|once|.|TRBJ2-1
TGTGCCAGCACCGAGCTAGGGGGGTCCCACCTCAATGAGCAGTTCTTC
CASTELGGSHLNEQFF
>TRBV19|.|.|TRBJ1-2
TGTGCCAGTAGGGTAGGCCTGGGCGGCTACACCTTC
CASRVGLGGYTF
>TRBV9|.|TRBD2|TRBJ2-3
TGTGCCAGCAGCGGAGGACCTTTTCGGGGGGGGCCAGGTCGCACAGATACGCAGTATTTT
CASSGGPFRGGPGRTDTQYF
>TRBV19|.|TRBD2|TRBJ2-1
TGTGCCAGTAAACCATATGCGGGGGGGCCCGACAATGAGCAGTTCTTC
CASKPYAGGPDNEQFF
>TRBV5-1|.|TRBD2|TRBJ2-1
TGCGCCAGCAGCCCGGAGCGGGGGGGCTACAATGAGCAGTTCTTC
CASSPERGGYNEQFF
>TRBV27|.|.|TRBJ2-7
TGTGCCAGCAGTTTGGTGGGTCTGGGGGCCTACGAGCAGTACTTC
CASSLVGLGAYEQYF
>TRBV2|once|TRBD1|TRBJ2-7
TGTGCCAGCCGACAGGGAAGCTACGAGCAGTACTTC
CASRQGSYEQYF
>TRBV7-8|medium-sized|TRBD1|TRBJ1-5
TGTGCCACCGACAGGGGCCCCAGCAATCAGCCCCAGCATTTT
CATDRGPSNQPQHF
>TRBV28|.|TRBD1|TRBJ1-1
TGTGCCAGCAGTCTGACACAGGGGGCTCTGAACACTGAAGCTTTCTTT
CASSLTQGALNTEAFF
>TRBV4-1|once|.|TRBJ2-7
TGCGCCAGCAGCCAAGTTGGGAGCTCCTACGAGCAGTACTTC
CASSQVGSSYEQYF
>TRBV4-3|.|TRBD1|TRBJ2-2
TGCGCCAGCAGCTCCCTGACCGGGACAGTCACCGGGGAGCTGTTTTTT
CASSSLTGTVTGELFF
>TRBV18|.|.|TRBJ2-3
TGTGCCAGCTCACCATACACAGATACGCAGTATTTT
CASSPYTDTQYF
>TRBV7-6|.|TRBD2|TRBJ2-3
TGTGCCAGCAGCCCTAGCGGGGGGGCGCTCACAGATACGCAGTATTTT
CASSPSGGALTDTQYF
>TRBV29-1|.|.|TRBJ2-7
TGCAGCGCGGAGGGGTCCGACTACGAGCAGTACTTC
CSAEGSDYEQYF
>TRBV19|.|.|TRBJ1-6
TGTGCCAGTAGTATAGATCCTTACGCCACGGATAATTCACCCCTCCACTTT
CASSIDPYATDNSPLHF
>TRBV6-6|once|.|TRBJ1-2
TGTGCCAGCAGCGACAACCCTAACTATGGCTACACCTTC
CASSDNPNYGYTF
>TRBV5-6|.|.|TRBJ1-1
TGTGCCAGCAGCTTTGCGAGTGGCATCCACACTGAAGCTTTCTTT
CASSFASGIHTEAFF
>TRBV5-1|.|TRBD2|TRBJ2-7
TGCGCCAGCAGCTTGGTGGGGGGGACCCCCTACGAGCAGTACTTC
CASSLVGGTPYEQYF
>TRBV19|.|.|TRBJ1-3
TGTGCCAGTAGTATAGAAGCCCAAGGAATCTCTGGAAACACCATATATTTT
CASSIEAQGISGNTIYF
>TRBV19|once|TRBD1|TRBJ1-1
TGTGCCAGTAGTGGCCCGACAGGGCAGACTGAGATGAACACTGAAGCTTTCTTT
CASSGPTGQTEMNTEAFF
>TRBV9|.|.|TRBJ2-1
TGTGCCAGCAGCGTAGGGAGGGGCGCCTACAATGAGCAGTTCTTC
CASSVGRGAYNEQFF
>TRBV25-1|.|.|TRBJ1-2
TGTGCCAGCAGTGAAGGGCCCTCCTTCCCCCTAGGCTACACCTTC
CASSEGPSFPLGYTF
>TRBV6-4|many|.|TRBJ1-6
TGTGCCAGCAGTGAGGGGGAGACGGGTTCACCCCTCCACTTT
CASSEGETGSPLHF
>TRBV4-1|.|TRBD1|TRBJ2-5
TGCGCCAGCAGCCAAGTGCTAACTCATCGGACAGGGAGAGAAGAGACCCAGTACTTC
CASSQVLTHRTGREETQYF
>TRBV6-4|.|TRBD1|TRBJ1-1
TGTGCCAGCAGCCCCCAGGGGGGACAGGGGGCGAAAGAAGCTTTCTTT
CASSPQGGQGAKEAFF
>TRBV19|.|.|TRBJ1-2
TGTGCCAGTCGAGGTTTTGGCTACACCTTC
CASRGFGYTF
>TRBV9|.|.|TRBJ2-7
TGTGCCAGCAGCGCGCCAGGGGCTTCCCACTACGAGCAGTACTTC
CASSAPGASHYEQYF
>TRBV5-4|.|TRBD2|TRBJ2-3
TGTGCCAGCAGCTTGGTAGCGGGGAGCACAGATACGCAGTATTTT
CASSLVAGSTDTQYF
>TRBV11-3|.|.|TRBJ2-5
TGTGCCAGCAGCTTAGTTGTACAAGAGACCCAGTACTTC
CASSLVVQETQYF
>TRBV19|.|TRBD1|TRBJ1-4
TGTGCCAGTTCAGACAGGGGACTAAATGAAAAACTGTTTTTT
CASSDRGLNEKLFF
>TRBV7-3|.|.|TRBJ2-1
TGTGCCAGCAGCTTCGGGGAAAACGACAATGAGCAGTTCTTC
CASSFGENDNEQFF
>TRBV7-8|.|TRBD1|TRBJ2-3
TGTGCCAGCAGCTGGACACAGGGGGTGGTCGATACGCAGTATTTT
CASSWTQGVVDTQYF
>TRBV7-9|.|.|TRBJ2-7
TGTGCCAGCAGCACGCAGGGCTACGAGCAGTACTTC
CASSTQGYEQYF
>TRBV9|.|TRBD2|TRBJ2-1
TGTGCCAGCAGCGTTGGGACGGGAGGAAATGAGCAGTTCTTC
CASSVGTGGNEQFF
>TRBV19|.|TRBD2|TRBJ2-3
TGTGCCAGTACCCCTAGCGGGGGGGTAGGAGATACGCAGTATTTT
CASTPSGGVGDTQYF
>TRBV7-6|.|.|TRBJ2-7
TGTGCCAGCAGCCCAGGAGTTTTGGACTACGAGCAGTACTTC
CASSPGVLDYEQYF
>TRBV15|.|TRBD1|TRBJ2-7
TGTGCCACCAGCAGAGTCCGACAGGGAAAAAACGAGCAGTACTTC
CATSRVRQGKNEQYF
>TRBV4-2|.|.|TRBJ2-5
TGTGCCAGCAGCCCGGGCACCCAAGAGACCCAGTACTTC
CASSPGTQETQYF
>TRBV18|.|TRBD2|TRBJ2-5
TGTGCCAGCTCACCCTCGACTAGCGGGGAGACCCAGTACTTC
CASSPSTSGETQYF
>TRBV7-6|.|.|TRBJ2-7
TGTGCCAGCAGCCCGTTGGGGGGTCAATCCTACGAGCAGTACTTC
CASSPLGGQSYEQYF
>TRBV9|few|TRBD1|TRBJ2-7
TGTGCCAGCAGCGGAAGCCGGACAGGGTTCGACGAGCAGTACTTC
CASSGSRTGFDEQYF
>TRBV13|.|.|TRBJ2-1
TGTGCCAGCAACTCCGGGAAGGGGTATGAGCAGTTCTTC
CASNSGKGYEQFF
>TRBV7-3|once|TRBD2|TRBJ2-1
TGTGCCAGCAGCCCTCTAGCGGGGGGTTACAATGAGCAGTTCTTC
CASSPLAGGYNEQFF
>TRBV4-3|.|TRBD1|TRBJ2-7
TGCGCCAGCAGCCCCCTCAGGGGGACCTACGAGCAGTACTTC
CASSPLRGTYEQYF
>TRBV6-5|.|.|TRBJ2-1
TGTGCCAGCAGTTACTCAGCCTGGGACTCGTACAATGAGCAGTTCTTC
CASSYSAWDSYNEQFF
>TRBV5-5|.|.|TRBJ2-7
TGTGCCAGCAGCTTGGGTCCCGACGAGCAGTACTTC
CASSLGPDEQYF
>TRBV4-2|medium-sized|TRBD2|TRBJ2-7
TGTGCCAGCAGCCAAGGGGTAGCGGGGGGTTACGAGCAGTACTTC
CASSQGVAGGYEQYF
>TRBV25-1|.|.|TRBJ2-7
TGTGCCAGCAGTGAGGTTTCAATCTCCTACGAGCAGTACTTC
CASSEVSISYEQYF
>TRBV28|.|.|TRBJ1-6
TGTGCCAGCAGATATGGGGATTCACCCCTCCACTTT
CASRYGDSPLHF
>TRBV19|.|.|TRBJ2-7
TGTGCCAGTAGTTTCTTCGGGTCCGAGCAGTACTTC
CASSFFGSEQYF
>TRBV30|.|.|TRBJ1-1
TGTGCCTGGAGCCCATCCGTCATGAACACTGAAGCTTTCTTT
CAWSPSVMNTEAFF
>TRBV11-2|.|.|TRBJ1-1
TGTGCCAGCAGCTTAGATGGGGTTGAAGCTTTCTTT
CASSLDGVEAFF
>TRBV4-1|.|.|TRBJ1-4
TGCGCCAGCAGCCAAACCTACAGTAATGAAAAACTGTTTTTT
CASSQTYSNEKLFF
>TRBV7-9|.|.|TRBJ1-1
TGTGCCAGCAGCAATGCCGAGGGGAATGAAGCTTTCTTT
CASSNAEGNEAFF
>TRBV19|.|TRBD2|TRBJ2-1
TGTGCCAGAGGGACTAGCGGGGGGAGCTCCTACAATGAGCAGTTCTTC
CARGTSGGSSYNEQFF